This TCR beta chain was sequenced for a study of cytomegalovirus exposure and HLA in healthy donors. Study results and limitations: When analyzed later, a missense DCLRE1C variant was found to be linked to TCR beta V- and J-gene trimming.

Despite likely unrecorded immune exposures, the donors were nominally healthy at the time of sampling. This clone was counted only a few times. The antigen is undetermined. PCR amplification relied on 60 Vbeta primers (plus 13 Jbeta primers). TCRdb's table, derived via immunoSEQ multiplex PCR, lists solely in-frame clones and lacks some. The profile shows about 94,000 clones, 7.5% to 8.5% of them singletons. Sequencing was done on a sample of PBMCs. This clonotype was obtained from a man aged 50 to 59 in good health and CMV-seronegative.

CDR3 amino acids: CASSELGQGYEQYF. CDR3 coding DNA: TGTGCCAGCAGTGAACTAGGACAGGGCTACGAGCAGTACTTC. The rearrangement uses TRBV6-1 and TRBJ2-7, with 8 bases identical to TRBD1. The J segment lost 3 bases and the V segment lost 2 bases, leaving 3 bases of the junction unmatched. There are 14 residues in the CDR3. CDR1 is MNHNS and CDR2 is SASEGT in the germline V gene.